These T cell receptor beta chains were read from a single sample in a study of CD8 T cells in ankylosing spondylitis. TCRdb reprocessed the 5' RACE reads via MiXCR and lists one record per CDR3 protein. The table records 300,000 to 350,000 distinct CDR3 sequences, less than 25% of them present only once. The sample taken for sequencing was blood, either unsorted or a sorted T cell fraction (not recorded which). All receptors come from a female donor with ankylosing spondylitis or in good health (not recorded which). The CDR3 runs from the conserved cysteine through the conserved F or W. D genes are given only for firm matches. Only part of the rows carry a size: once, few, many, or a class if the clone is expanded.

j_call	d_call	v_call	clone_size	cdr3_aa	cdr3_nt
TRBJ2-3	TRBD2	TRBV6-1	few	CASRDPSGTTDTQYF	TGTGCCAGCAGGGACCCTAGCGGGACCACAGATACGCAGTATTTT
TRBJ2-1	-	TRBV4-3	few	CASSQGGPNEQFF	TGCGCCAGCAGCCAAGGGGGACCTAATGAGCAGTTCTTC
TRBJ2-5	-	TRBV20-1	-	CSATGSGGGETQYF	TGCAGTGCTACCGGTAGCGGAGGGGGGGAGACCCAGTACTTC
TRBJ1-6	-	TRBV6-5	once	CASSYEGSNNSPLHF	TGTGCCAGCAGTTACGAGGGATCGAATAATTCACCCCTCCACTTT
TRBJ2-2	-	TRBV7-3	-	CASSLAETSRELFF	TGTGCCAGCAGCTTAGCCGAGACTAGTAGGGAGCTGTTTTTT
TRBJ1-2	-	TRBV10-1	few	CAPPRAYGYTF	TGCGCCCCCCCCAGGGCCTATGGCTACACCTTC
TRBJ1-1	-	TRBV5-1	-	CASSPGQSNTEAFF	TGCGCCAGCAGCCCCGGACAATCGAACACTGAAGCTTTCTTT
TRBJ2-7	-	TRBV20-1	once	CSARDRDFSYEQYF	TGCAGTGCTAGGGACCGGGACTTCTCCTACGAGCAGTACTTC
TRBJ1-2	-	TRBV7-2	-	CASSRDGIYGYTF	TGTGCCAGCAGCCGGGACGGTATCTATGGCTACACCTTC
TRBJ2-5	-	TRBV12-3/TRBV12-4	-	CASGRTETVETQYF	TGTGCCAGCGGAAGGACCGAGACGGTTGAGACCCAGTACTTC
TRBJ2-7	-	TRBV5-5	-	CASSLRYIHEQYF	TGTGCCAGCAGCTTGAGGTATATCCACGAGCAGTACTTC
TRBJ2-3	TRBD1	TRBV20-1	-	CSASGDRSTDTQYF	TGCAGTGCTAGCGGGGACAGATCCACAGATACGCAGTATTTT
TRBJ1-2	-	TRBV29-1	many	CSVELRGRIVGYTF	TGCAGCGTTGAGTTGCGGGGGCGGATAGTAGGCTACACCTTC
TRBJ1-6	-	TRBV28	-	CASRNLGGMGSGSSPLHF	TGTGCCAGCAGAAACCTCGGCGGGATGGGGAGTGGAAGTTCACCCCTCCACTTT